This TCR beta chain was profiled in a study of blood T cell repertoires in COVID-19. Looking at the study overall: The analysed material was cDNA or gDNA that came from T cells, B-cell-depleted T cells, or PBMCs.

The method was immunoSEQ multiplex PCR; TCRdb's version includes in-frame clones alone and lacks a portion of them. In the table there are about 250,000 clones, around 87% of which are singletons. This clone was seen just once. All enrollees were roughly 18 to 95 years old and from around 25 US areas. Input material: PBMCs or T cells enriched from blood (not recorded which). This receptor was identified in a woman in her twenties or thirties with acute COVID-19.

The chain's CDR3 is CASRQVQGQASPLHF. The DNA for the CDR3 is TGTGCCAGCAGACAGGTCCAGGGCCAGGCCTCACCCCTCCACTTT. The J gene is TRBJ1-6, the V gene TRBV2; possibly TRBD1 for D (5 bases). Germline V CDR1 and CDR2: SNHLY, FYNNEI. This CDR3 spans 15 amino acids. The V end lost 6 bases, the J end lost 10 bases, and 19 bases lay between the germline ends.